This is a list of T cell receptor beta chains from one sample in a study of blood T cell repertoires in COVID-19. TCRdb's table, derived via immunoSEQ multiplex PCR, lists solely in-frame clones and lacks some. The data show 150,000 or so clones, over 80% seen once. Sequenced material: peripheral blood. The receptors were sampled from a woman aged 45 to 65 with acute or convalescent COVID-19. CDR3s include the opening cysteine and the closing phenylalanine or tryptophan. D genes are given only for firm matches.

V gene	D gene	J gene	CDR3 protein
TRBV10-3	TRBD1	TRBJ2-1	CATGTGQGSAINEQFF
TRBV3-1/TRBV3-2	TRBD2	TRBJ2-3	CASSAWSGGASDTQYF
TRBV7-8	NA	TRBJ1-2	CASSSTDRLFYGYTF
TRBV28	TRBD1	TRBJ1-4	CASSLLAAGGNELFF
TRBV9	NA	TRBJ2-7	CASSVGADIGFAYEQYF
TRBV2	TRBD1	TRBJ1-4	CASSSVGTAEKLFF
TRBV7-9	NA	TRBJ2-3	CASSPGRLAMLADTQYF
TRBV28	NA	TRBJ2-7	CASSSTGGYEQYF
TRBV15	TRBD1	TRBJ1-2	CATSRVGGNGYTF
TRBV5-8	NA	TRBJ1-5	CASSLRNQPQHF
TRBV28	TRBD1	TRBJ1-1	CASNLMTGDPNTEAFF
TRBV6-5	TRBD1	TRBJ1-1	CASSQPGQSNTEAFF
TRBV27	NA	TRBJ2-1	CASWTQRQLNEQFF
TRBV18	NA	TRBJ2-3	CASSSTSGTDTQYF
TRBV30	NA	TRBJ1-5	CAWSLTVEYNQPQHF
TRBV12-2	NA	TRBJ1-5	CASRLAASSTTGGHSNQPQHF
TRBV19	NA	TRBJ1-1	CASTRQGLFAEAFF
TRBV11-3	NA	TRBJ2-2	CASSLAGHGRGRTGELFF
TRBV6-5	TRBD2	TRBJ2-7	CASLLWTSYEQYF
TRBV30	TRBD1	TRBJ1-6	CAWSATGGGSPLHF
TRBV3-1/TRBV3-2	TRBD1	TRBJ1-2	CASSQSPGTGWGYGYTF
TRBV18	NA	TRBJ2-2	CASSADSTGELFF
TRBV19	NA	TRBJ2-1	CASSYYNEQFF
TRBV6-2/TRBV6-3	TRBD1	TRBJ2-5	CASSSWSGGETQYF
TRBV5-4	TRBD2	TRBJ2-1	CASSPLVSGGVSTYNEQFF
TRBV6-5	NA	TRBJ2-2	CASSYGGSYTGELFF
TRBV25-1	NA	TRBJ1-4	CASSLEDEKLFF
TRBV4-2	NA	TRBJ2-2	CASSLQANTGELFF
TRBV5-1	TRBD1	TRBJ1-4	CASSLNRGGNEKLFF
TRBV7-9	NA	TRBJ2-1	CASSPAGDPNYNEQFF
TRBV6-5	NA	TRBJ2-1	CASSQIRGRGSEQFF
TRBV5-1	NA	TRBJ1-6	CASSHVGGGNSPLHF
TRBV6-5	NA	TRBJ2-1	CASTFTSSSYNEQFF
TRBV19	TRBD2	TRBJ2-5	CASSIGGTSGSETQYF
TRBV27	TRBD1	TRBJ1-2	CASSFGTGGPYGYTF
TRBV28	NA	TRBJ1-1	CASNLRGPPSEAFF
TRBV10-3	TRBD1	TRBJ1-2	CATRETAGGDSRYGYTF
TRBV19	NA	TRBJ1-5	CASGTDRNQPQHF
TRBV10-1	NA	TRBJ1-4	CASLTVGLSNEKLFF
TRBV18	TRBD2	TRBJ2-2	CASAGTSGNTGELFF
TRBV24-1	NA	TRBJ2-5	CATSGPRQTETQYF
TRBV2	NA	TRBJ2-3	CASRRRTGTDTQYF
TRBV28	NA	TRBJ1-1	CASSFKQGGVDTEAFF
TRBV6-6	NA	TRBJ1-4	CASSVAEKLFF
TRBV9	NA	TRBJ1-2	CASNPLGGDYGYTF
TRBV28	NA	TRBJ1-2	CASSLSRGLLFGYTF
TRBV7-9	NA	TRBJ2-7	CANSSTSTGLYYEQYF
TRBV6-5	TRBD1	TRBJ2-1	CASSTGQGNEQFF
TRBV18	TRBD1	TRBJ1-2	CASSPWDRSIGGGYTF
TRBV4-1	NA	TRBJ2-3	CASSQDQGGVFTDTQYF
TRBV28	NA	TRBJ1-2	CASSSLYGYTF
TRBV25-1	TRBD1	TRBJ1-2	CASSGGGQGERIHGYTF
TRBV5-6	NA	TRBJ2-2	CASSLGAGSGELFF
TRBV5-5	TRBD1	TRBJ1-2	CASSFEGGIDYGYTF
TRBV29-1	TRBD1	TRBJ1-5	CSVGDRAAGQPQHF
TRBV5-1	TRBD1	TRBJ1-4	CASSGQGLQGEKLFF
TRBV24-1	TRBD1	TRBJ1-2	CATSDTGTGPLGYTF
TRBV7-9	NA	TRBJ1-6	CASSSGQDNSPLHF
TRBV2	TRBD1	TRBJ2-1	CASSVTGNEQFF
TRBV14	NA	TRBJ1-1	CASSQLGHMNTEAFF